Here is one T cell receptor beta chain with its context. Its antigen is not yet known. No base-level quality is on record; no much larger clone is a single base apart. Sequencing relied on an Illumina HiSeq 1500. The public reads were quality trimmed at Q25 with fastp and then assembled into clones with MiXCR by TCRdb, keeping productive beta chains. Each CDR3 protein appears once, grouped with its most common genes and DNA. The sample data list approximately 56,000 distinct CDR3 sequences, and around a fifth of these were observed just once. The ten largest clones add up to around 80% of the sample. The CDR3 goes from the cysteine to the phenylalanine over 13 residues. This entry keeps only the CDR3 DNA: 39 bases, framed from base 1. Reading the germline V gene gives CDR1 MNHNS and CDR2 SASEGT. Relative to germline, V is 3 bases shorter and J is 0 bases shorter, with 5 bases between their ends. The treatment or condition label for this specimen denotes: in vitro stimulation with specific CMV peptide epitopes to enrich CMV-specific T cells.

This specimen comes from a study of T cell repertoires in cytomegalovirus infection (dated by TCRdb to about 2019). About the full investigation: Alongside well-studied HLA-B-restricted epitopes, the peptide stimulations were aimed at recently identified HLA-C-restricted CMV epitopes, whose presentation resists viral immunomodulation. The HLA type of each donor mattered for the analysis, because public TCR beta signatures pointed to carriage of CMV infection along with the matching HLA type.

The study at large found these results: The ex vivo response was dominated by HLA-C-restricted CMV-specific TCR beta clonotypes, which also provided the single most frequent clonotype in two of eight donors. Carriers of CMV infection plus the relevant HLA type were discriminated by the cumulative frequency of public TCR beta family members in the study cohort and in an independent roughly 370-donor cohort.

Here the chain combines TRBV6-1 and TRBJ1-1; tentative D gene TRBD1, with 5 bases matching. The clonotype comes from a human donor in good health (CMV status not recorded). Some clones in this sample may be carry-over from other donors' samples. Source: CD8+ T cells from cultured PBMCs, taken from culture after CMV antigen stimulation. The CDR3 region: CASSDRVNTEAFF. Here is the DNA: TGTGCCAGCAGTGACAGGGTGAACACTGAAGCTTTCTTT.